These 23 T cell receptor beta chains came from one sample sequenced in a study of T-cell memory formation after mild COVID-19. Using its own MiXCR run on the 5' RACE reads, TCRdb lists one record per CDR3 protein. The sample includes approximately 500,000 distinct CDR3 sequences, roughly 25% of them seen just once. Sequences were obtained from PBMCs or a T cell subset sorted from them (not recorded which). The source of these receptors is an adult woman who had mild COVID-19 (a few samples of this study predate the infection). Cell type and time point are not known.

Only a few counts were recorded for this clonotype. This chain links TRBV19 with TRBJ2-5; D unclear. Trimming left V 5 bases short and J 4 bases short, with 11 bases between. In germline, CDR1 is LNHDA, CDR2 SQIVND (reference sequence). This CDR3 has 13 amino acids. The CDR3 is CASSYSWGETQYF. As DNA, the CDR3 is TGTGCCAGTAGTTATTCTTGGGGAGAGACCCAGTACTTC.

This clonotype was detected only a few times. The chain links TRBV20-1 to TRBJ2-7; TRBD2 matches 15 bases. V trimming: 6 bases; J trimming: 0 bases; junction bases outside the gene matches: 3. CDR3 length equals 15 residues. CDR1 DFQATT and CDR2 SNEGSKA come from the germline V gene (reference sequence). The CDR3 nucleotides read TGCAGTGCAAGGACTAGCGGGGGGGCCTCCTACGAGCAGTACTTC. Translation: CSARTSGGASYEQYF.

The V and J genes are TRBV7-8 and TRBJ2-3; the D gene is possibly TRBD2 (5 bases). CDR1 SGHVS and CDR2 FQNEAQ come from the germline V gene. Trimming took 5 bases from V and 0 from J, leaving 18 bases between them. The CDR3 is 17 amino acids. CDR3 DNA: TGTGCCAGCAGCCGACGGAATAGCGTCACTAGCACAGATACGCAGTATTTT. Protein sequence: CASSRRNSVTSTDTQYF.

This clonotype was observed many times. The chain links TRBV20-1 to TRBJ1-1; D remains unclear. With 1 base removed from V and 1 base from J, the gap between germline ends came to 7 bases. Germline V CDR1 and CDR2: DFQATT, SNEGSKA (reference sequence). This CDR3 comprises 13 residues. The CDR3 coding sequence is TGCAGTGCTAGAGCCCAGCCGAACACTGAAGCTTTCTTT. Amino acid sequence: CSARAQPNTEAFF.

This clonotype was observed a handful of times. The chain is built from TRBV6-5 and TRBJ2-7, with 11 bases matching TRBD1. V lost 0 bases, J lost 3 bases, and 4 bases stayed unmatched. The CDR3 loop spans 16 amino acids. CDR1 and CDR2 (germline): MNHEY, SVGAGI. CDR3 in amino acids: CASSYSGQGGVYEQYF. CDR3 bases: TGTGCCAGCAGTTACTCGGGACAGGGGGGGGTCTACGAGCAGTACTTC.

The gene calls are TRBV30 and TRBJ2-6; D unresolved. Trimming took 1 base from V and 1 from J, leaving 5 bases between them. Germline lookup yields CDR1 GTSNPN and CDR2 SVGIG (reference sequence). This CDR3 is 14 amino acids long. For the CDR3, the DNA is TGTGCCTGGAGTGAGGGTTCTGGGGCCAACGTCCTGACTTTC. Translated: CAWSEGSGANVLTF.

In regard to this clonotype: A read error may produce the germline difference seen at one junction end. The chain links TRBV25-1 to TRBJ2-1; 8 bases line up with TRBD2. There are 14 residues in the CDR3. From germline, CDR1 is MGHDK and CDR2 SYGVNS. Here the CDR3 reads CASMKAGPGLVYSF. CDR3 coding DNA: TGTGCCAGCATGAAGGCAGGACCGGGACTAGTGTATTCCTTC.

In its sample, this clonotype was seen a few times. The rearrangement joins TRBV5-5 to TRBJ2-7; D may be TRBD2 (7 bases). CDR1 is SGHKS and CDR2 is YYEKEE in the germline V gene (reference sequence). V was clipped by 1 base and J by 4 bases, with 18 bases between them. The CDR3 runs 16 residues. CDR3 bases: TGTGCCAGCAGCTTGCCCGACGCGGGGGCTGAATACGAGCAGTACTTC. Amino acids: CASSLPDAGAEYEQYF. Complete variable domain (other parts from reference TRBV5-5 and TRBJ2-7): DAGVTQSPTHLIKTRGQQVTLRCSPISGHKSVSWYQQVLGQGPQFIFQYYEKEERGRGNFPDRFSARQFPNYSSELNVNALLLGDSALYLCASSLPDAGAEYEQYFGPGTRLTVT.

Remarks on this clonotype: The junction shows a germline mismatch at one end, possibly a read error. The chain carries TRBV27 and TRBJ2-3, with D unclear. This CDR3 has 14 residues. The germline gives CDR1 MNHEY, CDR2 SMNVEV (reference sequence). The CDR3, as DNA: TGTGCCAGCAGTTTATTGGCAGCCACAAATACGCAGTATTTT. This codes for CASSLLAATNTQYF.

V is TRBV24-1 and J is TRBJ1-2, with 7 positions matching TRBD1. The length of the CDR3 is 14 residues. V lost 5 bases, J lost 4 bases, and 6 bases stayed unmatched. The germline CDR1 and CDR2 sequences are KGHDR and SFDVKD. The CDR3 is CATSARQGAYGYTF. CDR3 in DNA: TGTGCCACCAGTGCCCGACAGGGAGCCTATGGCTACACCTTC.

The V gene is TRBV10-3, the J gene TRBJ2-7; 9 positions agree with TRBD2. The CDR3 consists of 15 residues. Germline CDR1 reads ENHRY; CDR2 reads SYGVKD. The V segment lost 2 bases and the J segment 0 bases; nucleotides outside the gene matches: 2. The CDR3 region is CAISETAGGSYEQYF. Written as DNA, the CDR3 is TGTGCCATCAGTGAGACAGCGGGGGGCTCCTACGAGCAGTACTTC.

The chain is built from TRBV24-1 and TRBJ2-3, with TRBD1 as a possible D gene (5 bases). The CDR3 is made up of 15 amino acids. V lost 6 bases, J lost 2 bases, and 14 bases lay in between. Germline assignment: CDR1 KGHDR and CDR2 SFDVKD. The DNA of the CDR3 is TGTGCCACCAGTAAGGGGCGAGACCCCACAGATACGCAGTATTTT. This gives the protein CATSKGRDPTDTQYF.

V is TRBV7-9 and J is TRBJ2-7, with D perhaps matching TRBD2 (5 bases). The V end lost 4 bases, the J end lost 5 bases, and 15 bases lay between the germline ends. Germline CDR1 and CDR2: SEHNR and FQNEAQ (reference sequence). This CDR3 is built from 14 residues. CDR3 sequence reads: CASSYPEGFNEQYF. The CDR3 DNA sequence: TGTGCCAGCAGCTATCCCGAGGGTTTCAACGAGCAGTACTTC.

This rearrangement joins TRBV9 to TRBJ1-1; D remains ambiguous. Germline loops: CDR1 SGDLS, CDR2 YYNGEE. The CDR3 spans 16 residues. V gave up 0 bases and J gave up 0 bases, with 12 bases separating them. CDR3 sequence: CASSVGRIEMNTEAFF. The DNA for the CDR3 is TGTGCCAGCAGCGTAGGCCGAATTGAAATGAACACTGAAGCTTTCTTT.

V and J are TRBV15 and TRBJ2-1; D unclear. This CDR3 region has 11 residues. Trimming cost V 2 bases and J 6 bases, with 2 bases left between them. Germline V lookup: CDR1 LNHNV, CDR2 YYDKDF (reference sequence). CDR3 nucleotide sequence: TGTGCCACCAGCAGACTCAATGAGCAGTTCTTC. It codes for CATSRLNEQFF.

This clonotype occurred many times. The chain links TRBV5-1 to TRBJ2-1; 7 nucleotides line up with TRBD2. CDR1 SGHRS and CDR2 YFSETQ come from the germline V gene. The CDR3 spans 14 residues. The V and J ends lost 0 bases and 7 bases, in that order; junction bases with no gene match: 4. The CDR3 sequence is CASSLGLAGNEQFF. CDR3 in DNA: TGCGCCAGCAGCTTGGGGTTAGCGGGTAATGAGCAGTTCTTC.

The J gene is TRBJ1-2, the V gene TRBV7-2; D remains unclear. Trimming pared 0 bases from V and 2 bases from J, leaving 7 bases between. The CDR3 loop spans 14 amino acids. The V gene's germline CDR1 is SGHTA and CDR2 FQGNSA. The CDR3 nucleotides read TGTGCCAGCAGCTTAGCTCACACGAACTATGGCTACACCTTC. As protein: CASSLAHTNYGYTF.

The chain employs TRBV7-3 and TRBJ2-3, with unresolved D. The CDR3 is made up of 16 amino acids. The ends were cut back, 2 bases at V and 4 bases at J, with 16 bases in the middle. CDR1 is SGHTA and CDR2 is FQGTGA in the germline V gene. CDR3 region: CASSLDGRGHADTQYF. CDR3 bases: TGTGCCAGCAGCTTAGACGGTCGAGGTCACGCAGATACGCAGTATTTT.

This clonotype was observed a handful of times. The rearrangement joins TRBV11-2 to TRBJ2-2; TRBD1 is a possible D gene (5 bases). There are 16 residues in the CDR3. V was trimmed by 5 bases and J by 1 base, leaving 14 bases between them. Germline values: CDR1 SGHAT, CDR2 FQNNGV. CDR3 residues: CASSRRYDRNTGELFF. The CDR3 bases are TGTGCCAGCAGCCGGCGGTATGACAGGAACACCGGGGAGCTGTTTTTT. Together with reference TRBV11-2 and TRBJ2-2, the CDR3 gives the full variable domain: EAGVAQSPRYKIIEKRQSVAFWCNPISGHATLYWYQQILGQGPKLLIQFQNNGVVDDSQLPKDRFSAERLKGVDSTLKIQPAKLEDSAVYLCASSRRYDRNTGELFFGEGSRLTVL.

The chain uses TRBV5-1 and TRBJ1-1; TRBD1 matches 10 bases. The V gene's germline CDR1 is SGHRS and CDR2 YFSETQ. V shed 4 bases and J 5 bases; nucleotides not matched to a gene: 11. CDR3 length equals 16 residues. This CDR3 reads CASSPRAAGQGTEAFF. The CDR3 DNA reads as TGCGCCAGCAGCCCGAGGGCTGCGGGACAGGGGACTGAAGCTTTCTTT.

This clonotype was found a few times. The genes are TRBV5-1 and TRBJ1-1; tentative D call: TRBD1 (5 bases). The germline CDR1 and CDR2 sequences are SGHRS and YFSETQ. Trimming shortened V by 2 bases and J by 4 bases, and 12 bases separated the two germline ends. The CDR3 is 14 residues long. The CDR3 region has the DNA TGCGCCAGCAGCTTTGAGGGGAGTGGCACTGAAGCTTTCTTT. It translates to CASSFEGSGTEAFF.

The rearrangement uses TRBV23-1 and TRBJ2-2; 12 nucleotides match TRBD1. TRBV23-1 is given ORF status, its function remaining uncertain. This CDR3 spans 17 amino acids. Trimming at V came to 3 bases and at J to 6 bases, leaving 8 bases not matched to a gene. CDR3 nucleotide sequence: TGCGCCAGCAGTCACCTTCCGGGACAGGGGGCACCCGGGGAGCTGTTTTTT. Protein product: CASSHLPGQGAPGELFF.

This clonotype was seen more than once but under ten times. This sequence joins TRBV20-1 and TRBJ1-2, with 8 bases fitting TRBD1. Germline V lookup: CDR1 DFQATT, CDR2 SNEGSKA (reference sequence). J gave up 2 bases and V 6 bases, and 11 bases lay outside the gene matches. The CDR3 length is 15 residues. CDR3 region: CSAPGPTGGNYGYTF. The CDR3 DNA reads as TGCAGTGCGCCCGGGCCAACAGGGGGGAACTATGGCTACACCTTC.